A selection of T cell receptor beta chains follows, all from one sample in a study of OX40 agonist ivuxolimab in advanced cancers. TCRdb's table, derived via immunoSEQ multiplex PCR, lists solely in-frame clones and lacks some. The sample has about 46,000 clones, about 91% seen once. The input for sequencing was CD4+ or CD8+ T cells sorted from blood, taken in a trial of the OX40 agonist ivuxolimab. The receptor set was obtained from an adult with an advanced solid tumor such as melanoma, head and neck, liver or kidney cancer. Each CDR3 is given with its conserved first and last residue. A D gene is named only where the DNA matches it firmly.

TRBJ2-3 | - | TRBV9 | CASSVWGTPDTQYF
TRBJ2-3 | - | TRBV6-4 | CASSDSIGTDTQYF
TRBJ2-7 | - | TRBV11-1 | CASSPSGDEQYF
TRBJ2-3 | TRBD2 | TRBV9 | CASSSPLKTSGSIDTQYF
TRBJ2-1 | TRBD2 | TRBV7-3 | CASSLTNGGEQFF
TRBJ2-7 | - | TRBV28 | CASTATGGGSYEQYF
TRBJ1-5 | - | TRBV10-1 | CASSASPQHF
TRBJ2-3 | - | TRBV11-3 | CASSLSDYDTQYF
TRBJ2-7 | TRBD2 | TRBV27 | CASRTGGFTYEQYF
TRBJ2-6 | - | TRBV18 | CASPPPTGANVLTF
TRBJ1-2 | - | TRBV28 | CASSLDGEGTEDYTF
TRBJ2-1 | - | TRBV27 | CASSLSDFNEQFF
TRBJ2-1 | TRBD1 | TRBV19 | CASRRTGLDEQFF
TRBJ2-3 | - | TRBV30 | CAWSVFRGESDSDTQYF
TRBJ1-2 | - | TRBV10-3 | CATSEVMDGYTF
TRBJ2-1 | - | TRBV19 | CASSIVQNPSNEQFF
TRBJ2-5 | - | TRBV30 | CAWSVDGGLGQETQYF
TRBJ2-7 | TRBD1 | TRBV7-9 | CASSPALGQAAYEQYF
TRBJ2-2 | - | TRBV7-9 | CASSLAGGALTGELFF
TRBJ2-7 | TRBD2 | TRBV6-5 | CASSYFQRGGSYEQYF
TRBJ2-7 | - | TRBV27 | CASSSPRSYEQYF
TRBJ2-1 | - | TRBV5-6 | CASSLGAGGSYNEQFF
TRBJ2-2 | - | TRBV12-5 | CASGLFGGELFF
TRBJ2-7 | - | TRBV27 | CASSSLPGWYEQYF
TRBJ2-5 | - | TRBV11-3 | CASSSRGIQETQYF
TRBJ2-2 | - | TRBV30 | CAWRVEIVTGELFF
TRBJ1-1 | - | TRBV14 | CASSQISELGVRPAFF
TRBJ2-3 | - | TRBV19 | CASSMGQRSSTDTQYF
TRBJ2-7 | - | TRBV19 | CASSGDLGYEQYF
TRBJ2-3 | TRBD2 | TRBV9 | CASSPHSGLAGATDTQYF
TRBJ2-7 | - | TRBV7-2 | CASSFEVVYEQYF
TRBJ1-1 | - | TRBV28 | CASSSPRGFSTEAFF
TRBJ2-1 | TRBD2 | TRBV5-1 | CASSLDGGGANEQFF
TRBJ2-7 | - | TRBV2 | CASSEAGRGDAYEQYF
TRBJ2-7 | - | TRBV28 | CASSFTGTNYEQYF
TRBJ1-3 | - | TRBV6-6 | CATCGGSGNTIYF
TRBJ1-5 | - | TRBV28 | CASSLGQGAHSNQPQHF
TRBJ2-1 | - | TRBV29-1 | CSVDSGVEQFF
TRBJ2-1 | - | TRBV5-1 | CASSWSSDRLVEQLF
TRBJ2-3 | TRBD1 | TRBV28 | CASSFPTGQSSDGTDTQYF
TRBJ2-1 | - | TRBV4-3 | CASSHSQGELYNEQFF
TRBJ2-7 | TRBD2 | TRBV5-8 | CASSLAGGSHEQYF
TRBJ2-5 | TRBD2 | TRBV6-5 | CASKGLAGGKETQYF
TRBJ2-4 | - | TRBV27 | CASSLRSGRKNIQYF
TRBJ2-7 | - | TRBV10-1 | CANHTGSSYEQYF
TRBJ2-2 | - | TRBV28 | CASSPRTVLNTGELFF
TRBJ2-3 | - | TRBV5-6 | CASSSDITDTQYF
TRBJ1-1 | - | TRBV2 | CASSSRGDAFF
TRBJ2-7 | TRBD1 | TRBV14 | CASSQRGTGLLYEQYF
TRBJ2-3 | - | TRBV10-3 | CAIQTPTDTQYF
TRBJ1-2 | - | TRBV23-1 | CASRAPHLNYGYTF